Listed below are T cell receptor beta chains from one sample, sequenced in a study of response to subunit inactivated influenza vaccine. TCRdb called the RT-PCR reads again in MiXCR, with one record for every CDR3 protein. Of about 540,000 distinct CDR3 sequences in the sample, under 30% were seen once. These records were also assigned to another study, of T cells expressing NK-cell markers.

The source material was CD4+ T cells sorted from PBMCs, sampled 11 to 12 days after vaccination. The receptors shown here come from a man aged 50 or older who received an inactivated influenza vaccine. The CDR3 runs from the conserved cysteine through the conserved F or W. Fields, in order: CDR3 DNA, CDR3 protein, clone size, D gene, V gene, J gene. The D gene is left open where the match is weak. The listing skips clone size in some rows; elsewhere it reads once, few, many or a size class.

cdr3_nt: TGTGCCATCAGTGAGTTTGGCGGGAGCATGGCAGATACGCAGTATTTT
cdr3_aa: CAISEFGGSMADTQYF
clone_size: .
d_call: TRBD2
v_call: TRBV10-3
j_call: TRBJ2-3

cdr3_nt: TGTGCCAGCAGCGGGACAGCTGCCAGCTCCTACGAGCAGTACTTC
cdr3_aa: CASSGTAASSYEQYF
clone_size: few
d_call: TRBD1
v_call: TRBV11-1
j_call: TRBJ2-7

cdr3_nt: TGTGCCAGCAGCTTGGGACTAGTTCTTGAGCAGTTCTTC
cdr3_aa: CASSLGLVLEQFF
clone_size: .
d_call: TRBD2
v_call: TRBV7-8
j_call: TRBJ2-1

cdr3_nt: TGCGCCAGCAGCTTGGTTCTAGCGGGGGCCTCAGATACGCAGTATTTT
cdr3_aa: CASSLVLAGASDTQYF
clone_size: few
d_call: TRBD2
v_call: TRBV5-1
j_call: TRBJ2-3

cdr3_nt: TGTGCCAGCTCACCAAACGGGGACAGCACAGATACGCAGTATTTT
cdr3_aa: CASSPNGDSTDTQYF
clone_size: few
d_call: .
v_call: TRBV18
j_call: TRBJ2-3

cdr3_nt: TGTGCCATCAGCAAGATCGGACAGGGGGGCAATGAGCAGTTCTTC
cdr3_aa: CAISKIGQGGNEQFF
clone_size: few
d_call: TRBD1
v_call: TRBV10-3
j_call: TRBJ2-1

cdr3_nt: TGCAGCGTTGAATTTGGAAACACCATATATTTT
cdr3_aa: CSVEFGNTIYF
clone_size: few
d_call: .
v_call: TRBV29-1
j_call: TRBJ1-3

cdr3_nt: TGTGCCAGCAGGCAGGCTGGGCGCAATCAGCCCCAGCATTTT
cdr3_aa: CASRQAGRNQPQHF
clone_size: few
d_call: .
v_call: TRBV25-1
j_call: TRBJ1-5

cdr3_nt: TGTGCCAGCAGCTCCCAGGGAAGGCCTGGGGCCAACGTCCTGACTTTC
cdr3_aa: CASSSQGRPGANVLTF
clone_size: .
d_call: .
v_call: TRBV7-2
j_call: TRBJ2-6

cdr3_nt: TGTGCCAGCAGCCACAACAGAGTCCTTAGAGAAGAGACCCAGTACTTC
cdr3_aa: CASSHNRVLREETQYF
clone_size: few
d_call: .
v_call: TRBV3-1
j_call: TRBJ2-5

cdr3_nt: TGTGCCACCAGCAGAGACGGGATCTCCTACGAGCAGTACTTC
cdr3_aa: CATSRDGISYEQYF
clone_size: few
d_call: .
v_call: TRBV15
j_call: TRBJ2-7

cdr3_nt: TGTGCCAGCAATCGAGATAATTCACCCCTCCACTTT
cdr3_aa: CASNRDNSPLHF
clone_size: few
d_call: .
v_call: TRBV6-1
j_call: TRBJ1-6

cdr3_nt: TGTGCCAGCAGCTTGGCCGCCGGGGAGCCAATTTTCTTT
cdr3_aa: CASSLAAGEPIFF
clone_size: many
d_call: .
v_call: TRBV5-6
j_call: TRBJ1-1

cdr3_nt: TGTGCCAGCAGCTTAGTTGAGGATACGCAGTATTTT
cdr3_aa: CASSLVEDTQYF
clone_size: many
d_call: .
v_call: TRBV7-2
j_call: TRBJ2-3

cdr3_nt: TGCAGTGCTAGATTAGGGATTGGTAACTATGGCTACACCTTC
cdr3_aa: CSARLGIGNYGYTF
clone_size: few
d_call: .
v_call: TRBV20-1
j_call: TRBJ1-2

cdr3_nt: TGCGCCAGCAGCTTGCGCCCGGAGTCTGGAAACACCATATATTTT
cdr3_aa: CASSLRPESGNTIYF
clone_size: many
d_call: .
v_call: TRBV5-1
j_call: TRBJ1-3

cdr3_nt: TGTGCCAGCAGCTTAGTCCTAGCGGTCTCTTCTGGGGAGCTGTTTTTT
cdr3_aa: CASSLVLAVSSGELFF
clone_size: few
d_call: TRBD2
v_call: TRBV7-2
j_call: TRBJ2-2

cdr3_nt: TGTGCCAGCAGCCCGTCGGGCGCCTGGAACACTGAAGCTTTCTTT
cdr3_aa: CASSPSGAWNTEAFF
clone_size: .
d_call: .
v_call: TRBV7-9
j_call: TRBJ1-1

cdr3_nt: TGCAGTGCTTCGCCTAGCGCGAGGGCCTACAATGAGCAGTTCTTC
cdr3_aa: CSASPSARAYNEQFF
clone_size: .
d_call: .
v_call: TRBV20-1
j_call: TRBJ2-1

cdr3_nt: TGCGCCAGCAGCCGAGGGGACAGCCAAGAGACCCAGTACTTC
cdr3_aa: CASSRGDSQETQYF
clone_size: few
d_call: TRBD1
v_call: TRBV5-1
j_call: TRBJ2-5

cdr3_nt: TGCAGTGTAATAGCCGAGGGGGGACAGGGGAGGGAGACCCAGTACTTC
cdr3_aa: CSVIAEGGQGRETQYF
clone_size: once
d_call: TRBD1
v_call: TRBV20-1
j_call: TRBJ2-5

cdr3_nt: TGTGCCAGCAGCTTGAGCCGGGGGGGACGTACCGGGGAGCTGTTTTTT
cdr3_aa: CASSLSRGGRTGELFF
clone_size: once
d_call: TRBD2
v_call: TRBV5-6
j_call: TRBJ2-2

cdr3_nt: TGTGCCTGGAGTTCGGACAGGGTCGGTGAGACCCAGTACTTC
cdr3_aa: CAWSSDRVGETQYF
clone_size: .
d_call: TRBD1
v_call: TRBV30
j_call: TRBJ2-5

cdr3_nt: TGTGCCAGCAGTTTTGGGGCAGGGGGCTACGAGCAGTACTTC
cdr3_aa: CASSFGAGGYEQYF
clone_size: .
d_call: TRBD1
v_call: TRBV28
j_call: TRBJ2-7

cdr3_nt: TGTGCCAGCAGCCAAGAGGAGGGTTATCAGCCCCAGCATTTT
cdr3_aa: CASSQEEGYQPQHF
clone_size: .
d_call: .
v_call: TRBV4-2
j_call: TRBJ1-5

cdr3_nt: TGCGCCAGCAGCCAAGACCTAGCGGGGGGCCCGTACAATGAGCAGTTCTTC
cdr3_aa: CASSQDLAGGPYNEQFF
clone_size: few
d_call: TRBD2
v_call: TRBV4-1
j_call: TRBJ2-1

cdr3_nt: TGTGCCAGCAGCTTAGGACTAGCGGGGAGAAGCCTATACAATGAGCAGTTCTTC
cdr3_aa: CASSLGLAGRSLYNEQFF
clone_size: .
d_call: TRBD2
v_call: TRBV11-2
j_call: TRBJ2-1

cdr3_nt: TGTGCCAGCAGCTTGGATACAGGGGGGTACAATGAGCAGTTCTTC
cdr3_aa: CASSLDTGGYNEQFF
clone_size: many
d_call: TRBD1
v_call: TRBV7-9
j_call: TRBJ2-1

cdr3_nt: TGTGCCAGCAGCCGGCGGGCGGGGGAAGATACGCAGTATTTT
cdr3_aa: CASSRRAGEDTQYF
clone_size: few
d_call: TRBD2
v_call: TRBV3-1
j_call: TRBJ2-3

cdr3_nt: TGCGAAGAGACAGGGGACCTCTACGAGCAGTACTTC
cdr3_aa: CEETGDLYEQYF
clone_size: few
d_call: TRBD1
v_call: TRBV20-1
j_call: TRBJ2-7

cdr3_nt: TGTGCCTGGAGGAATCCGGGGTCTAGAACTGAAAAACTGTTTTTT
cdr3_aa: CAWRNPGSRTEKLFF
clone_size: .
d_call: .
v_call: TRBV30
j_call: TRBJ1-4

cdr3_nt: TGTGCCAGCAGCTTACACCGGGGAACGGGGGCCAACGTCCTGACTTTC
cdr3_aa: CASSLHRGTGANVLTF
clone_size: few
d_call: .
v_call: TRBV7-8
j_call: TRBJ2-6

cdr3_nt: TGTGCCAGCAGCGCACAAGGGGGTAGGGAGACCCAGTACTTC
cdr3_aa: CASSAQGGRETQYF
clone_size: .
d_call: .
v_call: TRBV7-2
j_call: TRBJ2-5

cdr3_nt: TGTGCCAGCAGTTTACGGGCAGGGTTTGACGGCGGGGAGCTGTTTTTT
cdr3_aa: CASSLRAGFDGGELFF
clone_size: .
d_call: .
v_call: TRBV28
j_call: TRBJ2-2

cdr3_nt: TGTGCCAGCAGACAAGCGGGGACAGGGGGCTATGAGACCCAGTACTTC
cdr3_aa: CASRQAGTGGYETQYF
clone_size: .
d_call: TRBD1
v_call: TRBV11-2
j_call: TRBJ2-5

cdr3_nt: TGTGCCTGCAGTACCGCAGGGGGTTCCTACGAGCAGTACTTC
cdr3_aa: CACSTAGGSYEQYF
clone_size: .
d_call: TRBD1
v_call: TRBV6-1
j_call: TRBJ2-7

cdr3_nt: TGTGCCAGCAGCTTTCGGACCTTCCAAATCAATGAGCAGTTCTTC
cdr3_aa: CASSFRTFQINEQFF
clone_size: .
d_call: .
v_call: TRBV5-4
j_call: TRBJ2-1

cdr3_nt: TGTGCCAGTGCATCGGGCCCCTGGTCGCAAGATACGCAGTATTTT
cdr3_aa: CASASGPWSQDTQYF
clone_size: .
d_call: .
v_call: TRBV9
j_call: TRBJ2-3

cdr3_nt: TGCAGTGCTAGCAGACTAGCGGGGGGGAAACAAGAGACCCAGTACTTC
cdr3_aa: CSASRLAGGKQETQYF
clone_size: .
d_call: TRBD2
v_call: TRBV20-1
j_call: TRBJ2-5

cdr3_nt: TGCAGTGCTAGGGACAGGGGAAGTAATCAGCCCCAGCATTTT
cdr3_aa: CSARDRGSNQPQHF
clone_size: .
d_call: TRBD1
v_call: TRBV20-1
j_call: TRBJ1-5

cdr3_nt: TGCGCCAGCAGCCCTTTGGGCTTCGCCAATTCACCCCTCCACTTT
cdr3_aa: CASSPLGFANSPLHF
clone_size: .
d_call: .
v_call: TRBV4-3
j_call: TRBJ1-6

cdr3_nt: TGTGCCAGCAGTTCCAGACTAGCGGGATGGCAAGAGACCCAGTACTTC
cdr3_aa: CASSSRLAGWQETQYF
clone_size: few
d_call: TRBD2
v_call: TRBV27
j_call: TRBJ2-5

cdr3_nt: TGTGCCTGGAGTGTACAAGAGACCCAGTACTTC
cdr3_aa: CAWSVQETQYF
clone_size: few
d_call: .
v_call: TRBV30
j_call: TRBJ2-5

cdr3_nt: TGTGCCAGCAGCCGAACCGGAGCACACGGGGAGACCCAGTACTTC
cdr3_aa: CASSRTGAHGETQYF
clone_size: many
d_call: .
v_call: TRBV11-2
j_call: TRBJ2-5

cdr3_nt: TGTGCCAGCAGCTTCGGCCGAAACTATGGCTACACCTTC
cdr3_aa: CASSFGRNYGYTF
clone_size: .
d_call: .
v_call: TRBV7-9
j_call: TRBJ1-2